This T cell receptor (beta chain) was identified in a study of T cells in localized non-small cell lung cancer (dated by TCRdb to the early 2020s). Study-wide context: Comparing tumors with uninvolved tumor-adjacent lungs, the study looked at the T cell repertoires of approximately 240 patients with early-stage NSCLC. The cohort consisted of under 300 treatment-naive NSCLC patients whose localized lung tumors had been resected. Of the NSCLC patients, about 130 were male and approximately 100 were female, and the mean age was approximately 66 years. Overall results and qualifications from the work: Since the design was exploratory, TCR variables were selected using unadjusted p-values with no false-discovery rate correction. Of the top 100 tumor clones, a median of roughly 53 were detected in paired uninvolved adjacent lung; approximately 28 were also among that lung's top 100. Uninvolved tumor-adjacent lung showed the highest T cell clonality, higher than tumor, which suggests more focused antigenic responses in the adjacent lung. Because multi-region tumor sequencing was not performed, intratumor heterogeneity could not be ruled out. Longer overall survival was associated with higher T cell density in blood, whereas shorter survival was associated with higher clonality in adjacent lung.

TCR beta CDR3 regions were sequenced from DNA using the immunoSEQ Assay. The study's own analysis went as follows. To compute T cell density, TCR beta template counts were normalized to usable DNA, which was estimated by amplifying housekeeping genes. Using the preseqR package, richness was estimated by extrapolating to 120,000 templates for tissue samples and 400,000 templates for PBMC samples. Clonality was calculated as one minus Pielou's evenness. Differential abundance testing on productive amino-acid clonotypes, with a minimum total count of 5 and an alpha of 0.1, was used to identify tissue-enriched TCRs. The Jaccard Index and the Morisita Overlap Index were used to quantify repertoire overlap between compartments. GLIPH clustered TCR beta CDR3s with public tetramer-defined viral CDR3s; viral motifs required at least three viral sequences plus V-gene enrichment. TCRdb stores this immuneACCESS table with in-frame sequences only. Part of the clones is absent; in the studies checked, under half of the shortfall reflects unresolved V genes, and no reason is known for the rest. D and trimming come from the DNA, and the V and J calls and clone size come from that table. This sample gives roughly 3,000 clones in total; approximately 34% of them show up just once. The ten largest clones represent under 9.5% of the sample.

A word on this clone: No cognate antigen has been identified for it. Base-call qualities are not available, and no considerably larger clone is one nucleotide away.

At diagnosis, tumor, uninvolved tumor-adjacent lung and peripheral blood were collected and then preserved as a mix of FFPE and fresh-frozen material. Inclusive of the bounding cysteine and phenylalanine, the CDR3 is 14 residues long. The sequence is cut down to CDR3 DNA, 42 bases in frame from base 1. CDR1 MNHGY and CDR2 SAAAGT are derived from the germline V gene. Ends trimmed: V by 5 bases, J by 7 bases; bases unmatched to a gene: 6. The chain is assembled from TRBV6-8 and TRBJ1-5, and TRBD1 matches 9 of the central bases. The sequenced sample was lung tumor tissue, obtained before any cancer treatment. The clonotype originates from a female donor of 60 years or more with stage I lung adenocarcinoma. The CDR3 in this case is CASSLDRGKQPQHF. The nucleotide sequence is TGTGCCAGCAGTCTTGACAGGGGGAAGCAGCCCCAGCATTTT.